This TCR beta chain originates from a study of regulatory T cells in long-lasting Graves disease. General observations from the study: Study was limited to peripheral blood, excluding thyroid tissue. With persistent disease, TRBV28, TRBJ1-2 and TRBJ2-5 were the favored segments.

Noted time point: newly diagnosed GD, antithyroid drugs for less than 3 months. PBMC-extracted RNA yielded the TCR library. Library construction for TCR beta used iRepertoire HTBI primers and Arm-PCR of CDR3 regions. TCRdb passed the multiplex PCR reads through MiXCR, listing each CDR3 protein once. The sample gives some 450,000 distinct CDR3 sequences, 15% to 20% of which show up once; around 10% is in the top ten. Trimming took off 4 bases at V and 0 bases at J, with 27 bases between the two ends. CDR3 size: 20 residues. In this sample, this clonotype turned up many times. Its antigen is not identified. This same sample was also part of a study on T cells in Graves' hyperthyroidism and ophthalmopathy. This second report adds: Calling Graves' hyperthyroidism stable meant ophthalmopathy did not progress within 18 months.

The V and J genes are TRBV12-3 or TRBV12-4 and TRBJ1-1; no definite D call. Sequenced here: peripheral blood mononuclear cells (PBMCs), sampled at new diagnosis, from a patient treated with antithyroid drugs. The TCR sequence derives from a woman aged 25-40 years with Graves disease. In nucleotides, the CDR3 is TGTGCCAGCAGTTCCACCGGTCGGTACCATTTGTTAATCATGAACACTGAAGCTTTCTTT. It codes for CASSSTGRYHLLIMNTEAFF.